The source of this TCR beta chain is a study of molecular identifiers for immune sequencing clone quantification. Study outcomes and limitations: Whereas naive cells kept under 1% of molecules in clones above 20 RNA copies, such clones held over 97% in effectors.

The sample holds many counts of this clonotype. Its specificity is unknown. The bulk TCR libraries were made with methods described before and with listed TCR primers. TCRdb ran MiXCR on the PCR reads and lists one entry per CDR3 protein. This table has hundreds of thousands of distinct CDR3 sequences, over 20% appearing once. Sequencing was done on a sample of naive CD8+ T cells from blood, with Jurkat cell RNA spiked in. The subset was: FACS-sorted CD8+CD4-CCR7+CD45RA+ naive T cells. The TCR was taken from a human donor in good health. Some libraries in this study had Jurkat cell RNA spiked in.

CDR3 coding DNA: TGTGCCAGCAGCCAAGATTCAGCCGGAGTGGTCGATGAGCAGTTCTTC. Its protein is CASSQDSAGVVDEQFF. V is TRBV14 and J is TRBJ2-1; D not certain. Germline CDR1 SGHDN, CDR2 FVKESK. V was pared by 0 bases and J by 8 bases, with 17 bases between. The CDR3 has 16 amino acids.